The 17 T cell receptor beta chains given below trace back to one sample, sequenced in a study of cytomegalovirus exposure and HLA in healthy donors. The repertoire was sequenced with immunoSEQ multiplex PCR; TCRdb's copy has only in-frame clones and lacks some. The table includes 55,000 to 70,000 clones, around 94% detected once. Sequences were obtained from PBMCs. All receptors derive from a man aged 18 to 29 in good health and CMV-seronegative.

The chain carries TRBV27 and TRBJ1-5; TRBD1 might be the D (6 bases). CDR3 length: 15 residues. The germline V gene encodes CDR1 MNHEY and CDR2 SMNVEV (reference sequence). V was shortened by 3 bases and J by 6 bases, with 15 bases between the two germline ends. The CDR3 here is CASSFEGGAGQPQHF. CDR3 in DNA: TGTGCCAGCAGTTTCGAAGGGGGAGCAGGTCAGCCCCAGCATTTT.

The chain couples TRBV6-1 to TRBJ1-5; D gene uncertain. Germline V gene data show CDR1 as MNHNS and CDR2 as SASEGT. The CDR3 spans 18 residues. Trimming removed 0 bases at V and 5 bases at J, with 20 bases between. The CDR3, as DNA: TGTGCCAGCAGTGAAGCGCTTCGGGGTGGGTTCCTTCATCAGCCCCAGCATTTT. Protein sequence: CASSEALRGGFLHQPQHF.

The rearrangement links TRBV27 to TRBJ1-1, with 8 bases matching TRBD1. The CDR3 is 14 residues long. Germline CDR1 MNHEY, CDR2 SMNVEV (reference sequence). V was pared by 5 bases and J by 4 bases, with 6 bases of the junction left unmatched. CDR3: CASSPGTGLTEAFF. The CDR3 DNA is TGTGCCAGCAGTCCGGGGACAGGCCTCACTGAAGCTTTCTTT.

CDR3 nucleotides: TGTGCCAGCAGTGACCGAAGCCGGACAGGACGCACCTACGAGCAGTACTTC. It is translated as CASSDRSRTGRTYEQYF. The rearrangement links TRBV6-4 to TRBJ2-7; TRBD1 agrees at 7 bases. The CDR3 runs to 17 residues. CDR1 and CDR2 (germline): MRHNA, SNTAGT. V shed 2 bases, J shed 2 bases, and the junction held 12 bases outside the gene matches.

The chain carries TRBV5-1 and TRBJ1-3, with D tentatively TRBD1 (6 bases). The V and J ends lost 3 bases and 0 bases respectively, with 10 bases between them. In germline, CDR1 is SGHRS, CDR2 YFSETQ. The CDR3 sequence is 15 residues long. CDR3 sequence reads: CASSSTGNSGNTIYF. The CDR3 DNA follows: TGCGCCAGCAGCTCGACAGGAAACTCTGGAAACACCATATATTTT. Based on the CDR3 plus reference TRBV5-1 and TRBJ1-3, the full variable domain is KAGVTQTPRYLIKTRGQQVTLSCSPISGHRSVSWYQQTPGQGLQFLFEYFSETQRNKGNFPGRFSGRQFSNSRSEMNVSTLELGDSALYLCASSSTGNSGNTIYFGEGSWLTVV.

The chain couples TRBV5-1 to TRBJ2-3; D possibly corresponds to TRBD2 (5 bases). CDR1 and CDR2 from the germline V gene are SGHRS and YFSETQ. Trimming pared 7 bases from V and 0 bases from J, leaving 15 bases between. The CDR3 loop spans 15 amino acids. CDR3 sequence (DNA): TGCGCCAGCCTCCAAAGCGGTGCTAGCACAGATACGCAGTATTTT. Its protein product is CASLQSGASTDTQYF. The entire variable domain, with the rest obtained from reference TRBV5-1 and TRBJ2-3, is as follows: KAGVTQTPRYLIKTRGQQVTLSCSPISGHRSVSWYQQTPGQGLQFLFEYFSETQRNKGNFPGRFSGRQFSNSRSEMNVSTLELGDSALYLCASLQSGASTDTQYFGPGTRLTVL.

The rearrangement uses TRBV29-1 and TRBJ1-1; D might be TRBD1 (5 bases). The CDR3 runs 14 residues. With 7 bases removed from V and 2 bases from J, the gap between germline ends came to 17 bases. In germline, CDR1 is SQVTM, CDR2 ANQGSEA. The CDR3 region has the DNA TGCAGCGCGATAGAAACAGGAATAAACACTGAAGCTTTCTTT. It specifies CSAIETGINTEAFF.

This clone came up once. The gene calls are TRBV19 and TRBJ1-2; D perhaps matches TRBD1 (6 bases). This CDR3 contains 15 residues. Germline V gene data show CDR1 as LNHDA and CDR2 as SQIVND (reference sequence). V shed 4 bases and J shed 4 bases, with 16 bases lying between them. The CDR3 nucleotides are TGTGCCAGTAGTACCAGATCGACAGGACCCTATGGCTACACCTTC. Translation: CASSTRSTGPYGYTF.

The chain recombines TRBV4-3 with TRBJ2-7; 7 bases match TRBD1. Germline-derived CDR1 and CDR2 are LGHNA and YSLEER. The CDR3 extends over 13 amino acids. After removal of 3 bases from V and 5 bases from J, the junction contained 4 bases not matched to a gene. The CDR3: CASSHQTGDEQYF. DNA for the CDR3: TGCGCCAGCAGCCACCAAACAGGGGACGAGCAGTACTTC.

This sequence joins TRBV19 and TRBJ2-5, with D perhaps TRBD1 (6 bases). The CDR3 length is 15 residues. Germline V gene data show CDR1 as LNHDA and CDR2 as SQIVND (reference sequence). V dropped 3 bases and J dropped 2 bases, with 13 bases sitting between them. CDR3 nucleotides: TGTGCCAGTAGTATCGGTTCAGGGACACAAGAGACCCAGTACTTC. Translation gives CASSIGSGTQETQYF.

This chain uses TRBV4-1 with TRBJ1-4, with 9 bases identical to TRBD1. Germline values: CDR1 MGHRA, CDR2 YSYEKL. Trimming removed 0 bases from V and 10 bases from J; junction bases left unmatched: 9. The CDR3 contains 16 residues. The DNA for the CDR3 is TGCGCCAGCAGCCAAGATATGGGACAGGGTAGGGGAAAACTGTTTTTT. It encodes CASSQDMGQGRGKLFF.

This sequence joins TRBV28 and TRBJ2-3; 9 bases are shared with TRBD2. The CDR3 runs 19 residues. The V gene's germline CDR1 is MDHEN and CDR2 SYDVKM. Trimming took 5 bases from V and 2 from J; bases not matched to a gene: 17. The DNA of the CDR3 is TGTGCCAGCAGTCCGAACTGGGGACTAGCCCCTCTCCTCACAGATACGCAGTATTTT. Protein sequence: CASSPNWGLAPLLTDTQYF.

The chain combines TRBV6-5 with TRBJ2-1; TRBD2 matches at 10 bases. Trimming cost V 6 bases and J 7 bases; bases outside gene matches: 9. Germline values: CDR1 MNHEY, CDR2 SVGAGI. This CDR3 region has 15 residues. In DNA form, the CDR3 reads TGTGCCAGCAGCATACTAGCGGGACCAACAAATGAGCAGTTCTTC. It codes for CASSILAGPTNEQFF.

The V gene is TRBV11-2, the J gene TRBJ1-2; 7 positions match TRBD1. V was clipped by 5 bases and J by 7 bases; unmatched bases: 7. The CDR3 spans 13 residues. In germline, CDR1 is SGHAT, CDR2 FQNNGV. The CDR3 protein is CASSVPGGSGYTF. CDR3 coding DNA: TGTGCCAGCAGCGTCCCAGGGGGGAGTGGCTACACCTTC. Supplemented by reference TRBV11-2 and TRBJ1-2, the full variable domain reads EAGVAQSPRYKIIEKRQSVAFWCNPISGHATLYWYQQILGQGPKLLIQFQNNGVVDDSQLPKDRFSAERLKGVDSTLKIQPAKLEDSAVYLCASSVPGGSGYTFGSGTRLTVV.

This clone was recorded only once. V is TRBV19 and J is TRBJ1-1; 8 positions agree with TRBD1. V lost 3 bases to trimming and J lost 4 bases; unmatched junction nucleotides: 7. CDR1 and CDR2 from the germline V gene are LNHDA and SQIVND (reference sequence). The CDR3 contains 15 residues. The CDR3 spells CASSIVTGVGTEAFF. The DNA of the CDR3 is TGTGCCAGTAGTATCGTGACAGGGGTGGGCACTGAAGCTTTCTTT.

This chain connects TRBV28 to TRBJ2-7, with no clear D. Per germline, CDR1 MDHEN and CDR2 SYDVKM. Trimming stripped 2 bases from V and 3 bases from J, with 11 bases between. The CDR3 has 14 amino acids. CDR3 region: CASSLTSPGYEQYF. The CDR3 DNA is TGTGCCAGCAGTTTAACCTCCCCCGGCTACGAGCAGTACTTC.

The chain employs TRBV5-1 and TRBJ2-1; TRBD2 might be the D (6 bases). Germline V lookup: CDR1 SGHRS, CDR2 YFSETQ. This CDR3 has 15 residues. V was shortened by 4 bases and J by 5 bases, with 16 bases between the two germline ends. This CDR3 reads CASSPPREPNNEQFF. The DNA of the CDR3 is TGCGCCAGCAGCCCTCCCCGGGAGCCCAACAATGAGCAGTTCTTC.